What follows is one T cell receptor beta chain and its context. This record belongs to a study of control samples from healthy donors and cancer patients. Germline V lookup: CDR1 MGHRA, CDR2 YSYEKL. The CDR3 is 15 residues long. Trimming removed 0 bases from V and 0 bases from J, with 7 bases in between. The method was immunoSEQ multiplex PCR; TCRdb's version includes in-frame clones alone and lacks a portion of them. The sample lists approximately 74,000 clones, about 95% seen once, with under 3.5% in the top ten. This chain uses TRBV4-1 with TRBJ2-3, with a tentative D call TRBD2 (5 bases). The sample was blood. The sequence derives from a woman aged 30 to 39 in good health. The CDR3 sequence is CASSQDQRSTDTQYF. The CDR3, as DNA: TGCGCCAGCAGCCAAGATCAGCGGAGCACAGATACGCAGTATTTT.